What follows are 2 T cell receptor beta chains derived from one specimen sequenced in a study of T cell responses to AZD1222 COVID-19 vaccine. Clones were read by immunoSEQ multiplex PCR, and TCRdb kept only the in-frame ones, dropping some. Counted here are 70,000 or so clones, around 87% occurring once; the ten biggest clones make up about 25%. The specimen comprised peripheral blood, sampled on day 0 of AZD1222 vaccination. The receptors stem from an adult in good health.

The rearrangement links TRBV11-3 to TRBJ2-5, with D possibly TRBD2 on 6 matching bases. The germline V gene encodes CDR1 SGHNT and CDR2 YENEEA. V was pared by 8 bases and J by 2 bases, with 12 bases between. CDR3 length: 13 amino acids. Here the CDR3 DNA reads TGTGCCAGCGGCAGACTAGAGCAAGAGACCCAGTACTTC. Amino acids: CASGRLEQETQYF.

The chain couples TRBV29-1 to TRBJ1-2; D uncertain. The CDR3 spans 11 residues. Germline V CDR1 and CDR2: SQVTM, ANQGSEA. Trimming removed 5 bases from V and 4 bases from J, with 8 bases in between. CDR3 in DNA: TGCAGCGTTCGACAAAGCTATGGCTACACCTTC. Its protein product is CSVRQSYGYTF.